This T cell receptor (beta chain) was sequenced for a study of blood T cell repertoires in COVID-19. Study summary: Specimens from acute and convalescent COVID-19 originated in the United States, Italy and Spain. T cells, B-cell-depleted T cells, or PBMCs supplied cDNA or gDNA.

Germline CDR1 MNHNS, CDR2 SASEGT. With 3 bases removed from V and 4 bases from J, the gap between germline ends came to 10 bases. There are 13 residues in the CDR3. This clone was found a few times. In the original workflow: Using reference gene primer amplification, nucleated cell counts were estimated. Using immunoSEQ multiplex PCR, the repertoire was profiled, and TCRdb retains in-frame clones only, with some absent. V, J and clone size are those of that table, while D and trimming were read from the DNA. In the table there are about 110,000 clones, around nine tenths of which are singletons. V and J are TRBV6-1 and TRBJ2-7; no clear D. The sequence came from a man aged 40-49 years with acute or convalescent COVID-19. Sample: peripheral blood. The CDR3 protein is CASSENTVYEQYF. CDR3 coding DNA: TGTGCCAGCAGTGAGAATACGGTTTACGAGCAGTACTTC.